Presented here are 19 T cell receptor beta chains from one specimen sequenced in a study of T cells in women clearing cervical HPV infection. Clones were read by immunoSEQ multiplex PCR, and TCRdb kept only the in-frame ones, dropping some. The sample includes about 30,000 clones. Source material: blood buffy coat. The receptors here all came from a woman aged 18 to 69 with a cervical HPV16 infection that either progressed to CIN3+ or cleared (not recorded which).

Concerning this clone itself: The CDR3 end falls 3 residues outside the read, so it is completed with the germline J gene. This sequence joins TRBV20-1 and TRBJ2-7; no firm D call. Trimming shortened V by 0 bases and J by 5 bases, and 11 bases separated the two germline ends. The germline CDR1 and CDR2 sequences are DFQATT and SNEGSKA (reference sequence). This CDR3 is built from 13 residues. CDR3 DNA (partial): TGCAGTGCTAGAGATCGCGTTGCGGACGAG. Amino acid sequence: CSARDRVADE. Given in full, the CDR3 is CSARDRVADEQYF.

To note about this clone: With the read ending 3 residues before the CDR3 end, the germline J gene is used to fill in that end. The chain couples TRBV20-1 to TRBJ1-4, with 9 bases identical to TRBD1. The CDR3 totals 14 residues. V shed 2 bases, J shed 7 bases, and the junction held 5 bases outside the gene matches. Germline CDR1 reads DFQATT; CDR2 reads SNEGSKA (reference sequence). CDR3 sequence reads: CSARRQGVVEKLFF. The sequenced CDR3 bases are TGCAGTGCTAGAAGACAGGGGGTTGTTGAAAAA.

On this clone: The CDR3 end lies 3 residues beyond the end of the read and is filled in from the germline J gene. The V gene is TRBV30, the J gene TRBJ1-1, with 7 bases lining up with TRBD1. CDR1 and CDR2 (germline): GTSNPN, SVGIG (reference sequence). The CDR3 totals 13 residues. V trimming: 2 bases; J trimming: 4 bases; junction bases outside the gene matches: 4. The covered CDR3 bases are TGTGCCTGGAGTCTCAGGGGGACCACTGAA. It codes for CAWSLRGTTE. The entire CDR3 is CAWSLRGTTEAFF.

Turning to this clone: With the read ending 3 residues before the CDR3 end, the germline J gene is used to fill in that end. The chain links TRBV2 to TRBJ2-7, with TRBD2 matching over 7 bases. Germline trimming cut 3 bases from V and 3 bases from J; bases unmatched to any gene: 8. The CDR3 contains 15 residues. The germline CDR1 and CDR2 sequences are SNHLY and FYNNEI. The CDR3 here is CASSEGGSRIYEQYF. The CDR3 DNA, read in part, is TGTGCCAGCAGTGAGGGCGGGAGTAGAATCTACGAG.

In regard to this clone: The CDR3 end is not reached by the read, which stops 3 residues before it; the germline J gene fills it in. The chain is built from TRBV2 and TRBJ2-5; the match to TRBD1 covers 8 bases. Germline V lookup: CDR1 SNHLY, CDR2 FYNNEI. After removal of 7 bases from V and 4 bases from J, the junction contained 8 bases not matched to a gene. The CDR3 runs to 14 residues. CDR3 DNA (partial): TGTGCCAGCACTGACAGGGGTAGGGGAGAGACC. Translating gives CASTDRGRGET. The complete CDR3 reads CASTDRGRGETQYF. The full variable domain, completed using reference TRBV2 and TRBJ2-5, is EPEVTQTPSHQVTQMGQEVILRCVPISNHLYFYWYRQILGQKVEFLVSFYNNEISEKSEIFDDQFSVERPDGSNFTLKIRSTKLEDSAMYFCASTDRGRGETQYFGPGTRLLVL.

In regard to this clone: From the germline J gene comes the end of the CDR3, since the read stops 3 residues before it. This chain uses TRBV2 with TRBJ2-7; 10 bases fit TRBD1. The CDR3 runs to 15 residues. Germline assignment: CDR1 SNHLY and CDR2 FYNNEI. J lost 5 bases, V lost 5 bases, and 9 bases had no gene match. CDR3 DNA (partial): TGTGCCAGCAGTACCGACAGGGGGCCTCGCGACGAG. Encoded protein: CASSTDRGPRDE. The CDR3, in full, reads CASSTDRGPRDEQYF.

The sequenced CDR3 bases are TGTGCCAGCAACGGGGGGGTTAGCACAGATACG. Translating it yields CASNGGVSTDT. The entire CDR3 protein is CASNGGVSTDTQYF. This chain links TRBV2 with TRBJ2-3, with 8 nucleotides matching TRBD2. The read is 3 residues too short to cover the CDR3 end, so that end is filled in from the germline J gene. Germline values: CDR1 SNHLY, CDR2 FYNNEI. This CDR3 is 14 amino acids long. V dropped 7 bases and J dropped 0; count of bases not matched to a gene: 3.

Comment on this clone: The CDR3 end is not reached by the read, which stops 3 residues before it; the germline J gene fills it in. This chain joins TRBV7-9 and TRBJ2-5; D is unresolved. Germline CDR1 SEHNR, CDR2 FQNEAQ (reference sequence). This CDR3 comprises 14 residues. The CDR3 loop is CASSLAVSTDTQYF. CDR3 DNA (partial): TGTGCCAGCAGCTTAGCGGTCTCCACAGATACC.

Of note for this clone: Read sequence stops 3 residues before the CDR3 end, and the germline J gene provides the missing end. The V call is TRBV20-1, the J call TRBJ2-2; D is perhaps TRBD1 (6 bases). V lost 4 bases and J 6 bases, leaving 15 bases between the germline ends. The CDR3 has 14 residues. Germline CDR1 DFQATT, CDR2 SNEGSKA (reference sequence). The CDR3 bases that were read are TGCAGTGCTACCCATACAGGGTCCCCCGGGGAG. This encodes CSATHTGSPGE. The whole CDR3 protein is CSATHTGSPGELFF.

Comments on this clone: The read ends 3 residues shy of where the CDR3 ends; the end is completed using the germline J gene. The chain joins TRBV5-1 to TRBJ2-2; D gene ambiguous. CDR1 and CDR2 (germline): SGHRS, YFSETQ. CDR3 size: 17 residues. Trimming stripped 4 bases from V and 1 base from J, with 17 bases between. The DNA read from the CDR3 is TGCGCCAGCAGCCTCCGGAGTCCCTACAGGAACACCGGGGAG. Residues: CASSLRSPYRNTGE. The whole CDR3 protein reads CASSLRSPYRNTGELFF.

Comment on this clone: The CDR3 extends 3 residues past the end of the read, so its final part is completed from the germline J gene. The rearrangement links TRBV7-9 to TRBJ1-2; D is possibly TRBD1 (6 bases). The V gene's germline CDR1 is SEHNR and CDR2 FQNEAQ (reference sequence). This CDR3 has 13 residues. The CDR3 is CASSLATGYDYTF. CDR3 DNA (partial): TGTGCCAGCAGCTTAGCGACAGGCTACGAC.

About this clone itself: Relative to the germline gene, one junction end is altered; a read error may explain this. The read falls 3 residues short of the CDR3 end, and the missing part is taken from the germline J gene. The chain has TRBV4-1 and TRBJ1-3; 8 positions agree with TRBD1. Looked up from germline, CDR1 is MGHRA and CDR2 is YSYEKL. CDR3 length: 16 amino acids. The CDR3 DNA, read in part, is TGCACCAGCAGCCAGCCAACAGGGGGGTCTGGAAACACC. Amino acid sequence: CTSSQPTGGSGNT. In full, the CDR3 is CTSSQPTGGSGNTIYF.

A word on this clone: The read gets to within 3 residues of the CDR3 end, and the germline J gene fills in the rest. The V gene is TRBV29-1, the J gene TRBJ2-5; 10 positions match TRBD1. CDR1 is SQVTM, CDR2 ANQGSEA, per germline. The CDR3 loop spans 13 amino acids. The V gene end was trimmed by 5 bases and the J gene end by 7 bases; junction bases not matched to a gene: 7. CDR3 sequence: CSVWDRGLGTQYF. The CDR3 DNA, read in part, is TGCAGCGTTTGGGACAGGGGCTTGGGGACC.

About this clone itself: The observed sequence ends 3 residues before the CDR3 terminus, with the missing tail filled in from the germline J gene. The rearrangement links TRBV20-1 to TRBJ1-1, with D uncertain. Germline V gene lookup returns CDR1 DFQATT and CDR2 SNEGSKA (reference sequence). Trimming pared 1 base from V and 3 bases from J, leaving 12 bases between. The CDR3 has 14 residues. CDR3 bases read: TGCAGTGCTAGAGTCCCGGACTCTCACACTGAA. This codes for CSARVPDSHTE. The CDR3 as a whole reads CSARVPDSHTEAFF.

This CDR3 is CASSWGGEYNEKLFF. The CDR3 DNA, read in part, is TGTGCCAGCAGTTGGGGGGGGGAATACAATGAAAAG. V usage is TRBV2 and J usage is TRBJ2-2, with 7 bases lining up with TRBD2. The sequenced fragment ends 3 residues before the CDR3 boundary, so the rest is inferred from the germline J gene. Germline V gene lookup returns CDR1 SNHLY and CDR2 FYNNEI. The CDR3 is 15 residues long. The whole variable domain, filled in from reference TRBV2 and TRBJ2-2, reads EPEVTQTPSHQVTQMGQEVILRCVPISNHLYFYWYRQILGQKVEFLVSFYNNEISEKSEIFDDQFSVERPDGSNFTLKIRSTKLEDSAMYFCASSWGGEYNEKLFFGEGSRLTVL.

Remarks on this clone: The DNA ends 3 residues before the CDR3 does, and the rest of the CDR3 is filled in from the germline J gene. The chain employs TRBV7-9 and TRBJ2-4; 9 bases line up with TRBD2. From germline, CDR1 is SEHNR and CDR2 FQNEAQ (reference sequence). CDR3 length equals 13 residues. The CDR3 DNA, read in part, is TGTGCCAGCAGCTACACAGGAGCGGGAGGT. This translates into CASSYTGAGG. The entire CDR3 is CASSYTGAGGQYF.

Note on this clone: Read data end 3 residues before the CDR3 end; the end is taken from the germline J gene. The rearrangement links TRBV5-4 to TRBJ2-7; 7 bases align to TRBD1. Per germline, CDR1 SGHNT and CDR2 YYREEE (reference sequence). The CDR3 runs 13 residues. V shed 3 bases, J shed 3 bases, and the junction held 3 bases outside the gene matches. The CDR3 sequence: CASSSGQFYEQYF. The sequenced part of the CDR3 DNA is TGTGCCAGCAGCTCGGGACAGTTCTACGAG.

As for this clone: The read finishes 3 residues shy of the CDR3 end, and the germline J gene is used to complete it. The rearrangement links TRBV20-1 to TRBJ2-3; the D gene is possibly TRBD2 (6 bases). The CDR3 runs to 11 residues. The germline CDR1 and CDR2 sequences are DFQATT and SNEGSKA (reference sequence). V was shortened by 3 bases and J by 6 bases, with 7 bases between the two germline ends. CDR3 bases read: TGCAGTGCTAGTGGGGGGGATACG. Protein sequence: CSASGGDT. The full CDR3 is CSASGGDTQYF.

A remark on this clone: The read ends 3 residues before the CDR3 terminus; that terminus is restored from the germline J gene. The chain couples TRBV20-1 to TRBJ2-5; the D is unclear. V lost 4 bases and J lost 3, with 15 bases in between. Germline CDR1 reads DFQATT; CDR2 reads SNEGSKA (reference sequence). The CDR3 loop spans 14 amino acids. The part of the CDR3 DNA that was read is TGCAGTGCTAAATCTGGGCAATTAAAAGAGACC. Its protein is CSAKSGQLKET. The full CDR3 sequence reads CSAKSGQLKETQYF.